The T cell receptor (beta chain) under discussion was sequenced for a study of cytomegalovirus exposure and HLA in healthy donors. Study-level findings and limits: Presence/absence analysis assumed near-uniform sequencing depth across donors.

A word on this clone: Its specificity is unknown.

13 Jbeta primers and 60 Vbeta primers were used for the PCR. Method: immunoSEQ multiplex PCR; TCRdb's copy keeps in-frame clones and lacks some. Here the sample spans 150,000 to 200,000 clones, nearly 80% being singletons. Healthy people donating bone marrow made up the donors. The junction had 4 bases not matched to a gene; V was cut back by 1 base and J by 5 bases. The germline V gene encodes CDR1 SGDLS and CDR2 YYNGEE. This CDR3 spans 14 amino acids. The chain joins TRBV9 to TRBJ2-3, with 7 bases aligning to TRBD1. Sequenced material: PBMCs. The receptor was derived from a woman between 45 and 60 years old in good health and CMV-seropositive. The CDR3 DNA reads as TGTGCCAGCAGCGTAAGGGGGCGCCAAGATACGCAGTATTTT. Amino acid sequence: CASSVRGRQDTQYF.